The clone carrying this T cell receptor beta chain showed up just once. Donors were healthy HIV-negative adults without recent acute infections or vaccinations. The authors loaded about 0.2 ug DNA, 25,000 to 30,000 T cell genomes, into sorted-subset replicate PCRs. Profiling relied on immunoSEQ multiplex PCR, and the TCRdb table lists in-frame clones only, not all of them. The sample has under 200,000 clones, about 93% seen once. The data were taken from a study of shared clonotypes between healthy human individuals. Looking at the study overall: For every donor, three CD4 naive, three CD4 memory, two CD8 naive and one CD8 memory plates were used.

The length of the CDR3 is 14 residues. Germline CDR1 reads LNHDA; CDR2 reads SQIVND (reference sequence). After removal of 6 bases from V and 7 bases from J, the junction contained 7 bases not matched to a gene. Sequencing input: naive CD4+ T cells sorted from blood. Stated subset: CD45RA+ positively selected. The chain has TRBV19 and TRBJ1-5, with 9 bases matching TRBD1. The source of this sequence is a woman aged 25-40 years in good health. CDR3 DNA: TGTGCCAGTAGGAGTACAGGGGGCACGCAGCCCCAGCATTTT. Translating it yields CASRSTGGTQPQHF.